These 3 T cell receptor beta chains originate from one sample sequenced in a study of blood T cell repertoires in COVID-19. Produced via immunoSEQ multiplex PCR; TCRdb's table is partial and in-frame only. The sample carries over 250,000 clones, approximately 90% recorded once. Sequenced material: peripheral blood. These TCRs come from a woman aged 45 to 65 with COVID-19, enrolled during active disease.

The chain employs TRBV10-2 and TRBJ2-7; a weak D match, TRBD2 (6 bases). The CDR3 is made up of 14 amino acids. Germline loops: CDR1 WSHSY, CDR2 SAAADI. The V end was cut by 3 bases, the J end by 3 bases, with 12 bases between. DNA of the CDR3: TGCGCCAGCAGTGACGCCGGGGGTGGCTACGAGCAGTACTTC. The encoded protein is CASSDAGGGYEQYF.

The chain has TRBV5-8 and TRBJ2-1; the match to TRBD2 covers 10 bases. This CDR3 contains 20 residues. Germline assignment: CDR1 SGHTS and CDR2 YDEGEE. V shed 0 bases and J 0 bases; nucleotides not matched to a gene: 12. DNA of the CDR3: TGTGCCAGCAGCTTGGGATTAGCGGGAGGACACCCGAGCTCCTACAATGAGCAGTTCTTC. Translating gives CASSLGLAGGHPSSYNEQFF.

The CDR3 is CASRGGYYGYTF. As DNA, the CDR3 is TGTGCCAGCAGGGGGGGGTACTATGGCTACACCTTC. This sequence joins TRBV27 and TRBJ1-2; tentatively, D is TRBD1 (5 bases). The germline CDR1 and CDR2 sequences are MNHEY and SMNVEV (reference sequence). The CDR3 covers 12 residues. Trimming took 6 bases from V and 3 from J, leaving 8 bases between them.